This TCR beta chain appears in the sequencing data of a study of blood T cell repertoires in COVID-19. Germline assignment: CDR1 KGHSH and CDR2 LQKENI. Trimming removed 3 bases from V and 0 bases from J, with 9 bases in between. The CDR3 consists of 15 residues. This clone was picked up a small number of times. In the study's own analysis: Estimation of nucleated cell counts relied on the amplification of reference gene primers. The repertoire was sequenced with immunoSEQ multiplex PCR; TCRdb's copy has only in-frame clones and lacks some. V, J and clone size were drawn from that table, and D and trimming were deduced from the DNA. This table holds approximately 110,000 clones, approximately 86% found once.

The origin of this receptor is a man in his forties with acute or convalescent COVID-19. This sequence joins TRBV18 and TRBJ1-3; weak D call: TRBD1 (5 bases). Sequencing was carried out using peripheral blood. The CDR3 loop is CASSPRDFSGNTIYF. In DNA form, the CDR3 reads TGTGCCAGCTCACCCCGGGACTTCTCTGGAAACACCATATATTTT.